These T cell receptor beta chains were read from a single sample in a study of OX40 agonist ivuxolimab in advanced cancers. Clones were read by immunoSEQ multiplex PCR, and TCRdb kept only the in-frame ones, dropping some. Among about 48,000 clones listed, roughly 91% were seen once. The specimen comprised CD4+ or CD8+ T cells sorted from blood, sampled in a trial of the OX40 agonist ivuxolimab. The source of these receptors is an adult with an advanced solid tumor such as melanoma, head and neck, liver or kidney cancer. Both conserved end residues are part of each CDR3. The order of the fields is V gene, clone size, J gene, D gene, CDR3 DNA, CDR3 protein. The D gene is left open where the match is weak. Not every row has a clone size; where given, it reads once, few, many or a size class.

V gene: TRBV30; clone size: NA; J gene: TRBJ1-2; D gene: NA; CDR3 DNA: TGTGCCTGGAGCAAGACGGACAGCTATGGCTACACCTTC; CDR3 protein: CAWSKTDSYGYTF
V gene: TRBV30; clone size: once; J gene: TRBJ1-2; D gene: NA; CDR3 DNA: TGTGCCGGGAGGGGTTACTATGGCTACACCTTC; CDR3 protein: CAGRGYYGYTF
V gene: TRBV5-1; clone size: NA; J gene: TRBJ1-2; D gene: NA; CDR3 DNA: TGCGCCAGCAGCCGTGGGGTGGGGGGCAATGGCTACACCTTC; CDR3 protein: CASSRGVGGNGYTF
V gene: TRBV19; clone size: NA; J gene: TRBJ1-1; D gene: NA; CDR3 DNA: TGTGCCAGTAGTCCCCGCGGGGGCGGGACTGAAGCTTTCTTT; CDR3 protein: CASSPRGGGTEAFF
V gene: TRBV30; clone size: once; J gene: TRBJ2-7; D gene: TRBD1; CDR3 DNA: TGTGCCTGGAGAACAGGGGCGTCCTACGAGCAGTACTTC; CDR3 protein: CAWRTGASYEQYF
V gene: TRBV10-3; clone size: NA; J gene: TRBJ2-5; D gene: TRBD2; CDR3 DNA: TGTGCTGCCGGTGAGCGGGGGGGCTCGGAGACCCAGTACTTC; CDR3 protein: CAAGERGGSETQYF
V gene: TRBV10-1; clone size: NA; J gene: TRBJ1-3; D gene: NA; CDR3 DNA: TGCGCCAGCTCCAAGACCGTCTCTGGAAACACCATATATTTT; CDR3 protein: CASSKTVSGNTIYF
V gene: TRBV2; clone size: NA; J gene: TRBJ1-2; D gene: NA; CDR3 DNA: TGTGCCAGCAGTGAATCAGGACAGCCCCTAGCTAACTATGGCTACACCTTC; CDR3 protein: CASSESGQPLANYGYTF
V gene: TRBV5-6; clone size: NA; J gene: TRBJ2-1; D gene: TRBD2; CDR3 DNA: TGTGCCAGCAGCTTGGAACTAGCGGGGGCTAGTGAGCAGTTCTTC; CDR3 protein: CASSLELAGASEQFF
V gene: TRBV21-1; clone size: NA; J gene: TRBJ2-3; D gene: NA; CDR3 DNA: TGTGCCAGCAGCAAAGGAGACAGGGGTCTTTCTAGCACAGATACGCAGTATTTT; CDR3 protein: CASSKGDRGLSSTDTQYF
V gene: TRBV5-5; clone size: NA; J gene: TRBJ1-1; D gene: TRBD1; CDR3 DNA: TGTGCCAGCAGCCGGGGACAGCTGAACACTGAAGCTTTCTTT; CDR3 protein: CASSRGQLNTEAFF
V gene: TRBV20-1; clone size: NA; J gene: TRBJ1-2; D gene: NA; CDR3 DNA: TGCAGTGCTAGAGTCATGGATGGCTACACCTTC; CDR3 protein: CSARVMDGYTF
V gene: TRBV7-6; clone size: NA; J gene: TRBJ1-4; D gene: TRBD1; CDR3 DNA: TGTGCCAGCAGCTTAGTGCGGGACAGGGGCCGTTTCGGGAATGAAAAACTGTTTTTT; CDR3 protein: CASSLVRDRGRFGNEKLFF
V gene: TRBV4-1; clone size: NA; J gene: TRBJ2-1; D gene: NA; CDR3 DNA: TGCGCCAGCAGCCAAGAGAAGGAGCAGTTCTTC; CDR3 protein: CASSQEKEQFF
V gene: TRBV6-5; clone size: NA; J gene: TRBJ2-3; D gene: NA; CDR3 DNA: TGTGCCAGCAGTTTAAGGGGGACTAATACGCAGTATTTT; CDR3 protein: CASSLRGTNTQYF
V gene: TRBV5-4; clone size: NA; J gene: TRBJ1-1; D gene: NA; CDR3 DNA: TGTGCCAGCAGCTCAAACACTGAAGCTTTCTTT; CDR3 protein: CASSSNTEAFF
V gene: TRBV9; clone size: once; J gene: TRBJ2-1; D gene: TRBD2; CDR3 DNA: TGTGCCAGCAGCGTAGAGGGACTAAGGAATGAGCAGTTCTTC; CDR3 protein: CASSVEGLRNEQFF
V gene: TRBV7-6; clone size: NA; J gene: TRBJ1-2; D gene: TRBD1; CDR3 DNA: TGTGCCAGCAGCCCAGACAGGGGTGATGGCTACACCTTC; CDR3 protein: CASSPDRGDGYTF
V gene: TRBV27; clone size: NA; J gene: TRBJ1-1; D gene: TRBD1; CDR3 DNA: TGTGCCAGCAGTACAGGGGCGGACACTGAAGCTTTCTTT; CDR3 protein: CASSTGADTEAFF
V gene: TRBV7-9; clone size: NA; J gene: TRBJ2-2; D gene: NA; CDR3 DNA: TGTGCCAGCAGCTTAATTACGGTCACCGGGGAGCTGTTTTTT; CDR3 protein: CASSLITVTGELFF
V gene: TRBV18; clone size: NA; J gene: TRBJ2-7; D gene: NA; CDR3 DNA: TGTGCCAGCTCACCAACAGCGGGTTCCTACGAGCAGTACTTC; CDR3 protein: CASSPTAGSYEQYF
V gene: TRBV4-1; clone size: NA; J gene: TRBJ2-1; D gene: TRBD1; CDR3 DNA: TGCGCCAGCAGCCAAGAGAGGACAGGGGGGCATGAGCAGTTCTTC; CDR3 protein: CASSQERTGGHEQFF
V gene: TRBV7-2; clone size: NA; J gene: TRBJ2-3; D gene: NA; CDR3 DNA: TGTGCCAGCAGCTTAGAGATTATCACAGATACGCAGTATTTT; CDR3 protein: CASSLEIITDTQYF
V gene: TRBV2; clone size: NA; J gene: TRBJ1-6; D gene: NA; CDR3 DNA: TGTGCCAGCAGTCCGACAGGACTTTTGTTTGAGGAATCACCCCTCCACTTT; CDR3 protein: CASSPTGLLFEESPLHF
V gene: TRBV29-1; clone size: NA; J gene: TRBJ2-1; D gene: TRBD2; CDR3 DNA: TGCAGCGTTGGACTAGCGGGGCACTACAATGAGCAGTTCTTC; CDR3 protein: CSVGLAGHYNEQFF
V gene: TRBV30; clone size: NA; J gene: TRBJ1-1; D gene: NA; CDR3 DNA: TGTGCCTGGATGGTCCGATCTGAAGCTTTCTTT; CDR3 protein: CAWMVRSEAFF
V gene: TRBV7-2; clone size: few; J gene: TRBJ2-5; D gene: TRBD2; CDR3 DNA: TGTGCCAGCAGCCAGAGGAAAGCGGGGGACTATAAAGAGACCCAGTACTTC; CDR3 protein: CASSQRKAGDYKETQYF
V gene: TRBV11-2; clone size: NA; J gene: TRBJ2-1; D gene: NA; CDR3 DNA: TGTGCCAGCAGCTTAGACTGGGGGACATACAATGAGCAGTTCTTC; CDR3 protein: CASSLDWGTYNEQFF
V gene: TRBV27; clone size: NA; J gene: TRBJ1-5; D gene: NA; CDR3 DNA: TGTGCCAGCAGTTTAGGCAGGGCCAGTCAGCCCCAGCATTTT; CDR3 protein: CASSLGRASQPQHF
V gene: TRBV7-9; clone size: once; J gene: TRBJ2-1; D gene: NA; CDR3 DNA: TGTGCCAGCAGCCCGCAGGATGAGCAGTTCTTC; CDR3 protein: CASSPQDEQFF
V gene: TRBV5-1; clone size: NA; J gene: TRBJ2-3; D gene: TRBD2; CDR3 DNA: TGCGCCAGCAGCTTTGTAAATAGCGGGGGCACAGATACGCAGTATTTT; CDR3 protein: CASSFVNSGGTDTQYF
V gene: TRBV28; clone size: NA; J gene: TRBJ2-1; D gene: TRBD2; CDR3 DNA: TGTGCCAGCAGAAAAACTAGCGGGGGGTACAATGAGCAGTTCTTC; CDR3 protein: CASRKTSGGYNEQFF
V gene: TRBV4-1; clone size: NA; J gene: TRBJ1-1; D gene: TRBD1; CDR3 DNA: TGCGCCAGCAGCCATGGGGGACAGGGTGCTTTCTTT; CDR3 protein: CASSHGGQGAFF
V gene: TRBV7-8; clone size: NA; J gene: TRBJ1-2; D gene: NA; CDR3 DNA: TGTGCCAGCAGCTTAGATTATTCGGACTACAAAGGTGGCTACACCTTC; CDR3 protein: CASSLDYSDYKGGYTF
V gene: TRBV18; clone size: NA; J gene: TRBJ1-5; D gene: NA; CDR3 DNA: TGTGCCAGCTCACCACAGGGGGGGAATCAGCCCCAGCATTTT; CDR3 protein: CASSPQGGNQPQHF
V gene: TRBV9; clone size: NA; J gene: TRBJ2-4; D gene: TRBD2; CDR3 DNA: TGTGCCAGCAGCGTAGCGGGACTAGCAACAGACATTCAGTACTTC; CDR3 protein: CASSVAGLATDIQYF
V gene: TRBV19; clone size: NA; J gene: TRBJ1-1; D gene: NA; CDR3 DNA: TGTGCCAGTAGTCCGCGACAGAACACTGAAGCTTTCTTT; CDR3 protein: CASSPRQNTEAFF
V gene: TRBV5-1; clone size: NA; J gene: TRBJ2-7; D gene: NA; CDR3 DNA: TGCGCCAGCAGCTTACACATCCCAGCCTACGAGCAGTACTTC; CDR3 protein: CASSLHIPAYEQYF
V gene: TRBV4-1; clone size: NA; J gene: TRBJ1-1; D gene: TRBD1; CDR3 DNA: TGCGCCAGCAGCCAAGGGACAGGGGCGAACACTGAAGCTTTCTTT; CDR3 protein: CASSQGTGANTEAFF
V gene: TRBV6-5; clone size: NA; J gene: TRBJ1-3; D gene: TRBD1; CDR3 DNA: TGTGCCAGCAGACAGGGGGGAAACACCATATATTTT; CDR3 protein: CASRQGGNTIYF
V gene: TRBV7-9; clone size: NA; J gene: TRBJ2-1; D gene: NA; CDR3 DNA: TGTGCCAGCAGCTTGGCCTCAGGGTATACTTCCTACAATGAGCAGTTCTTC; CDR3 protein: CASSLASGYTSYNEQFF
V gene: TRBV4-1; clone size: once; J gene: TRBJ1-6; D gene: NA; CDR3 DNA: TGCGCCAGCAGCCAGGTAGGGCAGGGGTCACCCCTCCACTTT; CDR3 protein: CASSQVGQGSPLHF
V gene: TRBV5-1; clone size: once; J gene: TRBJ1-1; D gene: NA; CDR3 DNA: TGCGCCAGCAGCTTGGGTCTGGGTTCTGAAGCTTTCTTT; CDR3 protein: CASSLGLGSEAFF
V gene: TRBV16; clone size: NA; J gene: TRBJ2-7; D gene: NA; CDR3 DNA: TGTGCCAGCAGCCAATGGGCAGGGGACGACTCCTACGAGCAGTACTTC; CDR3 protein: CASSQWAGDDSYEQYF
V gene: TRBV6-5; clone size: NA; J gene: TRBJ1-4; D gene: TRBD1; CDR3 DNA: TGTGCCAGCAGTCGACAGGGGACGAAAAAACTGTTTTTT; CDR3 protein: CASSRQGTKKLFF
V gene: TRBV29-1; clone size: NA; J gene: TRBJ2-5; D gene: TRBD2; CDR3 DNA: TGCAGCGGAGAGCGGGGGCCTCAAGAGACCCAGTACTTC; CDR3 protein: CSGERGPQETQYF
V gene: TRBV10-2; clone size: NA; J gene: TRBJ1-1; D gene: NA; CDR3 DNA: TGCGCCAGCAGTGAGTCTGAGGGGTTCAACACTGAAGCTTTCTTT; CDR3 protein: CASSESEGFNTEAFF
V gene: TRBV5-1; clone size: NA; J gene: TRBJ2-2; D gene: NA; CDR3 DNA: TGCGCCAGCAGCGCGGGACCGGGGGAGCTGTTTTTT; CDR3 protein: CASSAGPGELFF
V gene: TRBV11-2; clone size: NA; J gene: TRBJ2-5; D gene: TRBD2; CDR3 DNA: TGTGCCAGCAGCCCCGGGCGGAGGCTAGCGGGGAACGAAGTAGAGACCCAGTACTTC; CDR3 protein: CASSPGRRLAGNEVETQYF
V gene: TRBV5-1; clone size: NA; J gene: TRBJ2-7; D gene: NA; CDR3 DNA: TGCGCCAGCAGCTCCGGCTTGGAAACCTACGAGCAGTACTTC; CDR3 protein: CASSSGLETYEQYF
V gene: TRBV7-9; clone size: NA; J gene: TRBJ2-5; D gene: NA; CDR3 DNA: TGTGCCAGCAGCTCTAGTATCAGTTTACTGCGGGATCAAGAGACCCAGTACTTC; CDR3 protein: CASSSSISLLRDQETQYF
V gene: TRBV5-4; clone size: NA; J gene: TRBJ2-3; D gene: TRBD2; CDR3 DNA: TGTGCCAGCAGCGAAGCGGCCCGCCGGGGGGCAGATACGCAGTATTTT; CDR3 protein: CASSEAARRGADTQYF
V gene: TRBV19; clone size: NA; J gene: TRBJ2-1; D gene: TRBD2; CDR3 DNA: TGTGCCAGTAGTATTAGGGCTAGCGGGGGGGATGAGCAGTTCTTC; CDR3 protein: CASSIRASGGDEQFF
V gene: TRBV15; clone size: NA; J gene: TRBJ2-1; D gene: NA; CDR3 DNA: TGTGCCACCAGTATTGGCAGGTTTCAATCCTACAATGAGCAGTTCTTC; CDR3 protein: CATSIGRFQSYNEQFF